These T cell receptor beta chains were read from a single sample in a study of T cells in Graves' hyperthyroidism and ophthalmopathy. From the multiplex PCR reads, TCRdb called clonotypes with MiXCR, one entry per CDR3 protein. The data hold around 690,000 distinct CDR3 sequences, with less than 25% observed a single time. The sequencing sample was made of blood. These receptors all come from a man aged 25-45 years with Graves' ophthalmopathy. Each CDR3 is given with its conserved first and last residue. A D gene is named only where the DNA matches it firmly. Clone size is shown for a subset of rows, as once, few, many or a class of expanded clone.

TRBD1,many,TRBV5-1,TRBJ2-7,CASSTGQGTYEQYF,TGCGCCAGCAGCACGGGACAGGGAACCTACGAGCAGTACTTC
.,few,TRBV12-3/TRBV12-4,TRBJ2-2,CASSLNLGGRANTGELFF,TGTGCCAGCAGTTTAAATTTAGGGGGGAGGGCGAACACCGGGGAGCTGTTTTTT
.,.,TRBV12-3/TRBV12-4,TRBJ1-5,CASSRASNQPQHF,TGTGCCAGCAGCCGGGCCTCTAATCAGCCCCAGCATTTT
TRBD1,.,TRBV18,TRBJ2-3,CASSPTRQGAGEDTQYF,TGTGCCAGCTCACCTACCCGACAGGGGGCGGGTGAAGATACGCAGTATTTT
.,.,TRBV7-4,TRBJ1-4,CASSLRPRGNEKLFF,TGTGCCAGCAGCTTAAGGCCCAGGGGTAATGAAAAACTGTTTTTT
TRBD2,many,TRBV28,TRBJ2-2,CASSSGTSHLSGELFF,TGTGCCAGCAGCTCCGGGACTAGCCATTTGAGCGGGGAGCTGTTTTTT
TRBD2,many,TRBV5-1,TRBJ2-1,CASSRLAGNYNEQFF,TGCGCCAGCAGCAGACTAGCGGGGAATTACAATGAGCAGTTCTTC
.,few,TRBV5-1,TRBJ2-7,CASSFGLDLGDEQYF,TGCGCCAGCAGCTTTGGGCTGGACTTGGGGGACGAGCAGTACTTC
TRBD2,.,TRBV27,TRBJ2-1,CASSLSVGTSGRNEQFF,TGTGCCAGCAGTTTATCGGTAGGGACTAGCGGGAGGAATGAGCAGTTCTTC
.,.,TRBV25-1,TRBJ2-3,CASSGLGRSEADTQYF,TGTGCCAGCAGTGGGCTGGGGCGATCCGAGGCAGATACGCAGTATTTT
TRBD2,few,TRBV5-6,TRBJ2-3,CASSPLGLAGVDTQYF,TGTGCCAGCAGCCCCCTCGGACTAGCGGGAGTAGATACGCAGTATTTT
.,many,TRBV6-2/TRBV6-3,TRBJ2-7,CASSYRALDSSEQYF,TGTGCCAGCAGTTACCGGGCCCTAGATTCGTCCGAGCAGTACTTC
TRBD2,many,TRBV28,TRBJ2-1,CASSGSSGVYNEQFF,TGTGCCAGCAGTGGGTCTAGCGGAGTCTACAATGAGCAGTTCTTC
.,few,TRBV20-1,TRBJ2-1,CSAPDRLKRDEQFF,TGCAGTGCCCCCGACAGACTTAAGCGCGATGAGCAGTTCTTC
.,.,TRBV19,TRBJ1-1,CASSMFGRSEAFF,TGTGCCAGTAGTATGTTCGGCAGAAGTGAAGCTTTCTTT
TRBD2,few,TRBV29-1,TRBJ2-7,CSVGPSGVYEQYF,TGCAGCGTGGGCCCTAGCGGGGTCTACGAGCAGTACTTC
TRBD1,.,TRBV29-1,TRBJ2-5,CSVATGGASFQETQYF,TGCAGCGTTGCCACAGGGGGCGCCTCCTTCCAAGAGACCCAGTACTTC
TRBD1,many,TRBV2,TRBJ2-1,CASTATGDNEQFF,TGTGCCAGCACTGCGACAGGGGACAATGAGCAGTTCTTC
.,few,TRBV4-1,TRBJ2-3,CASSQDPSTDTQYF,TGCGCCAGCAGCCAAGATCCTAGCACAGATACGCAGTATTTT
.,many,TRBV2,TRBJ2-2,CASTYKRANTGELFF,TGTGCCAGCACGTATAAGCGCGCGAACACCGGGGAGCTGTTTTTT
.,many,TRBV28,TRBJ1-5,CASSLGVEGRNQPQHF,TGTGCCAGCAGTTTAGGGGTCGAGGGAAGGAATCAGCCCCAGCATTTT
.,many,TRBV2,TRBJ1-1,CASSSLVGGASMNTEAFF,TGTGCCAGCAGTAGCTTAGTTGGAGGGGCTTCCATGAACACTGAAGCTTTCTTT
.,few,TRBV20-1,TRBJ1-5,CSARDRRTPGSGRYSNQPQHF,TGCAGTGCTAGAGATCGAAGGACGCCGGGTTCGGGCCGTTATAGCAATCAGCCCCAGCATTTT
.,.,TRBV7-9,TRBJ1-2,CASSYLDEPPNYGYTF,TGTGCCAGCAGCTACTTAGACGAGCCCCCTAACTATGGCTACACCTTC
TRBD1,.,TRBV7-9,TRBJ2-7,CASSADRGQGEQYF,TGTGCCAGCAGCGCCGACAGGGGGCAAGGGGAGCAGTACTTC
TRBD2,many,TRBV11-2,TRBJ2-3,CASSLEGLAGITDTQYF,TGTGCCAGCAGCTTAGAAGGGCTAGCGGGAATAACAGATACGCAGTATTTT
TRBD1,many,TRBV20-1,TRBJ2-5,CSQTNGQGSWVQETQYF,TGCAGTCAGACTAACGGACAGGGATCTTGGGTCCAAGAGACCCAGTACTTC
TRBD2,.,TRBV2,TRBJ2-1,CASIRRGSKHNEQFF,TGTGCCAGCATCCGGCGCGGGAGTAAGCACAATGAGCAGTTCTTC
.,once,TRBV12-3/TRBV12-4,TRBJ1-1,CASSFDVTGNTEAFF,TGTGCCAGCAGTTTTGACGTTACGGGGAACACTGAAGCTTTCTTT
.,.,TRBV7-9,TRBJ1-2,CASSFQGRYGYTF,TGTGCCAGCAGCTTCCAGGGCCGATATGGCTACACCTTC
.,.,TRBV5-1,TRBJ2-7,CASSLDRAANEQYF,TGCGCCAGCAGCTTGGACAGGGCGGCCAACGAGCAGTACTTC
TRBD2,.,TRBV15,TRBJ2-3,CATSPRLAGTDTQYF,TGTGCCACCAGCCCAAGACTAGCGGGCACAGATACGCAGTATTTT
.,few,TRBV28,TRBJ2-7,CASSYNSDAFYEQYF,TGTGCCAGCAGTTACAATTCAGACGCCTTCTACGAGCAGTACTTC
.,.,TRBV7-9,TRBJ1-6,CASSYGATNSPLHF,TGTGCCAGCAGCTATGGGGCCACTAATTCACCCCTCCACTTT
TRBD1,.,TRBV7-3,TRBJ2-7,CASSWTGGVSEQYF,TGTGCCAGCAGCTGGACAGGGGGGGTGAGTGAGCAGTACTTC
.,many,TRBV6-6,TRBJ2-7,CASSYSFGGYEQYF,TGTGCCAGCAGTTACTCGTTCGGGGGCTACGAGCAGTACTTC
.,few,TRBV5-8,TRBJ1-4,CASSFPGRKKKLFF,TGTGCCAGCAGCTTCCCAGGGAGGAAAAAAAAACTGTTTTTT
TRBD1,.,TRBV29-1,TRBJ2-1,CSVDSRGQGNEQFF,TGCAGCGTTGATTCCAGGGGGCAGGGCAATGAGCAGTTCTTC
.,many,TRBV11-2,TRBJ2-7,CASSLDLVQGRRDEQYF,TGTGCCAGCAGCTTAGATCTAGTACAAGGACGGAGGGACGAGCAGTACTTC
TRBD2,.,TRBV27,TRBJ2-3,CASSPSSGDLTDTQYF,TGTGCCAGCAGTCCCTCTAGCGGGGACCTCACAGATACGCAGTATTTT
.,many,TRBV2,TRBJ2-1,CASSERRLNEQFF,TGTGCCAGCAGTGAGAGGCGACTCAATGAGCAGTTCTTC
.,.,TRBV12-3/TRBV12-4,TRBJ2-3,CASSSTGRDDTQYF,TGTGCCAGCAGTTCGACAGGTAGAGACGATACGCAGTATTTT
TRBD1,once,TRBV27,TRBJ1-3,CAGSPGSLYRGDSGNTIYF,TGTGCCGGCAGTCCGGGGTCCCTCTACAGGGGCGACTCTGGAAACACCATATATTTT
.,few,TRBV20-1,TRBJ1-4,CSARAPNEGKLFF,TGCAGTGCTCGGGCTCCCAATGAGGGAAAACTGTTTTTT
TRBD1,.,TRBV20-1,TRBJ1-5,CSATTGKGQQPQHF,TGCAGTGCTACGACAGGGAAGGGCCAACAGCCCCAGCATTTT
.,.,TRBV24-1,TRBJ2-5,CATSDYGGETQYF,TGTGCCACCAGTGATTACGGGGGTGAGACCCAGTACTTC
TRBD1,many,TRBV2,TRBJ2-4,CARDRGQVEAKNIQYF,TGTGCCAGAGACAGGGGGCAGGTGGAGGCCAAAAACATTCAGTACTTC
.,.,TRBV20-1,TRBJ2-1,CSARDTGYNEQFF,TGCAGTGCTAGAGATACAGGATACAATGAGCAGTTCTTC
TRBD2,.,TRBV29-1,TRBJ2-7,CSVEGVPGLAEWDEQYF,TGCAGCGTTGAAGGGGTCCCGGGACTAGCGGAGTGGGACGAGCAGTACTTC
TRBD2,.,TRBV10-3,TRBJ2-1,CAISSGTSGRPGEQFF,TGTGCCATCAGTTCCGGGACTAGCGGGAGACCGGGAGAGCAGTTCTTC
.,many,TRBV7-8,TRBJ2-1,CASSFLADNEQFF,TGTGCCAGCAGCTTCCTAGCCGACAATGAGCAGTTCTTC
.,.,TRBV4-1,TRBJ2-7,CASSPLAPPYEQYF,TGCGCCAGCAGCCCCCTGGCCCCTCCCTACGAGCAGTACTTC
.,.,TRBV24-1,TRBJ2-1,CATGVRGTSSYNEQFF,TGTGCCACCGGCGTCAGGGGCACGAGCTCCTACAATGAGCAGTTCTTC
.,.,TRBV7-9,TRBJ1-5,CASSLESKQPQHF,TGTGCCAGCAGCTTAGAGAGTAAACAGCCCCAGCATTTT
.,.,TRBV29-1,TRBJ2-3,CSLLSSRGGADTQYF,TGCAGCCTCCTGTCGAGCCGAGGAGGGGCAGATACGCAGTATTTT